What follows are 2 T cell receptor beta chains derived from one specimen sequenced in a study of blood T cell repertoires in COVID-19. The method was immunoSEQ multiplex PCR; TCRdb's version includes in-frame clones alone and lacks a portion of them. The data show 470,000 or so clones, roughly 91% seen once. The sample comprised peripheral blood. The origin of the receptors is a woman in her twenties or thirties with acute or convalescent COVID-19.

The genes are TRBV2 and TRBJ2-1, with D tentatively TRBD2 (7 bases). This CDR3 contains 17 residues. Per the germline V gene, CDR1 is SNHLY and CDR2 is FYNNEI. V was cut by 2 bases and J by 0 bases, with 14 bases left in between. The CDR3 reads CASSEIPAGASYNEQFF. Written as DNA, the CDR3 is TGTGCCAGCAGTGAAATTCCCGCGGGGGCCTCCTACAATGAGCAGTTCTTC. Looking up the rest from reference TRBV2 and TRBJ2-1 gives the full variable domain: EPEVTQTPSHQVTQMGQEVILRCVPISNHLYFYWYRQILGQKVEFLVSFYNNEISEKSEIFDDQFSVERPDGSNFTLKIRSTKLEDSAMYFCASSEIPAGASYNEQFFGPGTRLTVL.

The J gene is TRBJ1-2, the V gene TRBV28, with D maybe TRBD1 (6 bases). Germline assignment: CDR1 MDHEN and CDR2 SYDVKM. The V end was cut by 2 bases, the J end by 4 bases, with 8 bases between. The length of the CDR3 is 13 residues. Here the CDR3 DNA reads TGTGCCAGCAGTTTAGTAGGGGGCTATGGCTACACCTTC. This gives the protein CASSLVGGYGYTF.